Below, one T cell receptor beta chain is given with its context. What it binds is unknown. These data belong to a study of OX40 agonist ivuxolimab in advanced cancers. Study-level information: Checkpoint inhibitors had been given previously to about 38% of patients. Study-wide results and caveats: At doses 0.1 to 3.0 mg/kg, CD4+ and CD8+ clones expanded. Relative to CD4+, CD8+ T cells held more expanded clones on average.

Data came from immunoSEQ multiplex PCR; TCRdb stores just in-frame clones and leaves some out. The sample gives 77,000 or so clones, roughly 86% of which show up once; under 0.75% is in the top ten. Deletions cut 2 bases from V and 4 bases from J, with 12 bases between. The V gene's germline CDR1 is SGHRS and CDR2 YFSETQ. The CDR3 covers 15 residues. The chain combines TRBV5-1 with TRBJ2-2; no definite D call. The TCR was taken from an adult with an advanced solid tumor such as melanoma, head and neck, liver or kidney cancer. The sample here was CD4+ or CD8+ T cells sorted from blood, taken in a trial of the OX40 agonist ivuxolimab. This CDR3 is CASSFSGPPTGELFF. The CDR3 DNA reads as TGCGCCAGCAGCTTCTCAGGCCCCCCCACCGGGGAGCTGTTTTTT.